This entry lists 28 T cell receptor beta chains sequenced from one sample in a study of blood T cell repertoires in COVID-19. Method: immunoSEQ multiplex PCR; TCRdb's copy keeps in-frame clones and lacks some. The sample shows roughly 200,000 clones, roughly 85% of them seen only once. Input material: peripheral blood. Receptor source: an older woman with acute or convalescent COVID-19.

The CDR3 sequence: CASSPLSDTQYF. DNA of the CDR3: TGTGCCAGCTCCCCCTTATCAGATACGCAGTATTTT. The chain recombines TRBV18 with TRBJ2-3, with unresolved D. CDR1 is KGHSH, CDR2 LQKENI, per germline. The CDR3 sequence is 12 residues long. The ends were cut back, 6 bases at V and 4 bases at J, with 8 bases in the middle.

The chain joins TRBV28 to TRBJ1-1; 9 nucleotides align to TRBD1. Losses at the gene ends were 5 bases for V and 11 bases for J; bases not matched to a gene: 6. The length of the CDR3 is 12 residues. Germline-derived CDR1 and CDR2 are MDHEN and SYDVKM. CDR3 DNA sequence: TGTGCCAGCAGTCTACAGGGGGCGTCGGCTTTCTTT. It translates to CASSLQGASAFF.

The chain joins TRBV9 to TRBJ2-1, with a weak D call TRBD1 (5 bases). Between the trimmed V and J ends, which lost 0 bases and 10 bases, there was a span of 11 bases. This CDR3 comprises 13 residues. Per the germline V gene, CDR1 is SGDLS and CDR2 is YYNGEE. The CDR3 coding sequence is TGTGCCAGCAGCGTAGGGGTAGCAGGGGAGCAGTTCTTC. It encodes CASSVGVAGEQFF.

This chain uses TRBV30 with TRBJ1-3, with 7 nucleotides matching TRBD1. Germline trimming cut 8 bases from V and 2 bases from J; bases unmatched to any gene: 6. The CDR3 length is 13 residues. CDR1 and CDR2 (germline): GTSNPN, SVGIG (reference sequence). CDR3 coding DNA: TGTGCCGACAGGGTAGTCCCTGGAAACACCATATATTTT. This gives the protein CADRVVPGNTIYF.

The J gene is TRBJ2-1, the V gene TRBV19; D gene uncertain. Germline CDR1 LNHDA, CDR2 SQIVND (reference sequence). This CDR3 is 15 amino acids long. Trimming shortened V by 3 bases and J by 3 bases, and 12 bases separated the two germline ends. The CDR3 protein is CASSIRVSGYNEQFF. CDR3 bases: TGTGCCAGTAGTATCCGGGTATCCGGCTACAATGAGCAGTTCTTC.

The chain is built from TRBV19 and TRBJ2-2; D remains ambiguous. Germline loops: CDR1 LNHDA, CDR2 SQIVND (reference sequence). V lost 7 bases and J 0 bases, leaving 12 bases between the germline ends. The CDR3 has 15 residues. CDR3 protein: CASKESAANTGELFF. CDR3 nucleotides: TGTGCCAGTAAGGAGTCCGCGGCGAACACCGGGGAGCTGTTTTTT.

This chain joins TRBV11-3 and TRBJ2-3, with D perhaps matching TRBD2 (5 bases). From germline, CDR1 is SGHNT and CDR2 YENEEA. This CDR3 has 16 residues. V lost 0 bases and J lost 2, with 12 bases in between. CDR3 coding DNA: TGTGCCAGCAGCTTAGATTCCTGGGAGACCACAGATACGCAGTATTTT. Protein sequence: CASSLDSWETTDTQYF.

This sequence joins TRBV6-2 or TRBV6-3 and TRBJ1-5; 7 bases are a match to TRBD1. The CDR3 contains 14 residues. CDR1 MNHEY and CDR2 SVGEGT come from the germline V gene. Germline trimming cut 2 bases from V and 4 bases from J; bases unmatched to any gene: 2. The CDR3 loop reads CASSYTDRNQPQHF. CDR3 nucleotides: TGTGCCAGCAGTTACACGGACAGGAATCAGCCCCAGCATTTT.

This clone has only one observation. The rearrangement joins TRBV6-5 to TRBJ2-1, with a tentative D call TRBD2 (7 bases). CDR3 length: 13 residues. Trimming left V 7 bases short and J 4 bases short, with 11 bases between. The germline gives CDR1 MNHEY, CDR2 SVGAGI. CDR3 in DNA: TGTGCCAGCACCGGGGGGCGGTACAATGAGCAGTTCTTC. Translating gives CASTGGRYNEQFF.

The chain couples TRBV20-1 to TRBJ1-2; D unclear. Per germline, CDR1 DFQATT and CDR2 SNEGSKA (reference sequence). The V end was cut by 2 bases, the J end by 6 bases, with 7 bases between. There are 11 residues in the CDR3. In DNA form, the CDR3 reads TGCAGTGCTAGATCCGGGGATGGCTACACCTTC. Translated: CSARSGDGYTF.

The chain uses TRBV7-6 and TRBJ2-7, with 8 bases that match TRBD2. V shed 5 bases and J 7 bases; nucleotides not matched to a gene: 13. The CDR3 runs to 15 residues. Germline V gene lookup returns CDR1 SGHVS and CDR2 FNYEAQ. The CDR3 sequence is CASSQRAGGLGEQYF. CDR3 DNA sequence: TGTGCCAGCAGCCAGAGGGCGGGAGGATTGGGGGAGCAGTACTTC.

This clone was counted only a few times. This chain connects TRBV30 to TRBJ1-2; perhaps TRBD1 as D (5 bases). The V gene's germline CDR1 is GTSNPN and CDR2 SVGIG (reference sequence). CDR3 length equals 16 residues. V lost 3 bases and J lost 0, with 17 bases in between. The DNA of the CDR3 is TGTGCCTGGAGGTCATATAACAGGCGATCTAACTATGGCTACACCTTC. Translated: CAWRSYNRRSNYGYTF.

J is TRBJ2-7 and V is TRBV3-1 (or the pseudogene TRBV3-2); 7 nucleotides agree with TRBD2. Germline CDR1 LGHDT, CDR2 YNNKEL (reference sequence). Trimming took 4 bases from V and 0 from J; bases not matched to a gene: 3. The CDR3 is 14 amino acids. The CDR3 region is CASSRSGASYEQYV. The CDR3, as DNA: TGTGCCAGCAGCCGCAGCGGGGCCTCCTACGAGCAGTACGTC.

The chain has TRBV3-1 (or the pseudogene TRBV3-2) and TRBJ2-1; 12 bases align to TRBD2. V was pared by 6 bases and J by 0 bases, with 12 bases of the junction left unmatched. The length of the CDR3 is 19 residues. CDR1 LGHDT and CDR2 YNNKEL come from the germline V gene (reference sequence). The CDR3 protein is CASSYKGLAGTTSYNEQFF. In nucleotides, the CDR3 is TGTGCCAGCAGTTACAAAGGACTAGCGGGAACGACCTCCTACAATGAGCAGTTCTTC.

The chain couples TRBV27 to TRBJ1-1; D remains ambiguous. The CDR3 spans 15 residues. V was cut by 5 bases and J by 0 bases, with 13 bases left in between. Germline V gene lookup returns CDR1 MNHEY and CDR2 SMNVEV (reference sequence). The CDR3 spells CASSEAVGMNTEAFF. As DNA, the CDR3 is TGTGCCAGCAGTGAGGCCGTCGGGATGAACACTGAAGCTTTCTTT.

The V gene is TRBV28, the J gene TRBJ2-7; 7 bases agree with TRBD2. The CDR3 sequence is 14 residues long. Germline V CDR1 and CDR2: MDHEN, SYDVKM. V lost 6 bases and J lost 4; bases outside the gene matches: 9. This CDR3 is CASRLPGGVYEQYF. Here the CDR3 DNA reads TGTGCCAGCAGGTTACCGGGAGGAGTTTACGAGCAGTACTTC.

The rearrangement links TRBV30 to TRBJ2-3; tentative D call: TRBD1 (6 bases). CDR3 length equals 13 residues. Deletions cut 0 bases from V and 10 bases from J, with 14 bases between. Germline V gives CDR1 GTSNPN, CDR2 SVGIG (reference sequence). DNA for the CDR3: TGTGCCTGGAGTGTACAACAGGGCGAGGCGCAGTATTTT. Translating it yields CAWSVQQGEAQYF.

This clone was seen a handful of times. This chain connects TRBV19 to TRBJ2-1; 10 nucleotides match TRBD2. The length of the CDR3 is 15 residues. V was pared by 4 bases and J by 6 bases, with 6 bases of the junction left unmatched. Germline-derived CDR1 and CDR2 are LNHDA and SQIVND (reference sequence). CDR3 coding DNA: TGTGCCAGTAGTAATCTGGGACTAGCGCCCAATGAGCAGTTCTTC. This sequence encodes CASSNLGLAPNEQFF.

This rearrangement joins TRBV11-3 to TRBJ2-1; 9 bases are a match to TRBD1. The CDR3 is 16 amino acids. V gave up 4 bases and J gave up 6 bases; unmatched junction bases: 10. CDR1 and CDR2 from the germline V gene are SGHNT and YENEEA. The CDR3 nucleotides read TGTGCCAGCAGCTCTCACTCCGGGACAGGGTTCAATGAGCAGTTCTTC. Translation gives CASSSHSGTGFNEQFF.

The genes are TRBV28 and TRBJ2-1, with D possibly TRBD2 on 6 matching bases. The CDR3 extends over 15 amino acids. Per the germline V gene, CDR1 is MDHEN and CDR2 is SYDVKM. The germline V and J ends were trimmed by 6 bases and 8 bases, with 20 bases remaining between them. CDR3 loop: CASSTAGTGSDEQFF. In DNA form, the CDR3 reads TGTGCCAGCAGCACTGCGGGGACTGGCTCAGATGAGCAGTTCTTC.

This chain connects TRBV14 to TRBJ2-4; TRBD2 is a possible D gene (6 bases). CDR1 and CDR2 from the germline V gene are SGHDN and FVKESK. Trimming removed 1 base from V and 14 bases from J, with 12 bases in between. The CDR3 consists of 12 residues. The CDR3 sequence is CASSQGGLREYF. CDR3 nucleotides: TGTGCCAGCAGCCAAGGGGGACTTCGGGAGTACTTC.

This clone is a singleton in its sample. The chain recombines TRBV19 with TRBJ2-1; 11 bases agree with TRBD1. There are 13 residues in the CDR3. Germline loops: CDR1 LNHDA, CDR2 SQIVND (reference sequence). The V segment lost 8 bases and the J segment 7 bases; nucleotides outside the gene matches: 4. CDR3 nucleotide sequence: TGTGCCAGTGGGACAGGGGGGAGAAATGAGCAGTTCTTC. This translates into CASGTGGRNEQFF.

This clone has a handful of counts. The V call is TRBV19, the J call TRBJ2-3; 7 nucleotides align to TRBD2. The V segment lost 5 bases and the J segment 3 bases; nucleotides outside the gene matches: 8. The CDR3 totals 15 residues. From germline, CDR1 is LNHDA and CDR2 SQIVND (reference sequence). DNA of the CDR3: TGTGCCAGTAGTTCACTCGGCGGGAGTACAGATACGCAGTATTTT. Translating it yields CASSSLGGSTDTQYF.

The genes are TRBV12-3 or TRBV12-4 and TRBJ2-5; TRBD1 matches 7 bases. V trimming: 7 bases; J trimming: 1 base; junction bases outside the gene matches: 3. This CDR3 has 13 amino acids. CDR3 in DNA: TGTGCCAGCACTCGGGACAGCCAAGAGACCCAGTACTTC. The encoded protein is CASTRDSQETQYF.

This clone was seen only once. The chain carries TRBV4-2 and TRBJ2-1; the match to TRBD2 covers 15 bases. The length of the CDR3 is 16 residues. Germline values: CDR1 LGHNA, CDR2 YNFKEQ. V shed 4 bases, J shed 10 bases, and the junction held 8 bases outside the gene matches. The CDR3 sequence: CASSRQGGLAGGEQFF. The CDR3 coding sequence is TGTGCCAGCAGCCGACAAGGTGGACTAGCGGGAGGGGAGCAGTTCTTC.

The V gene is TRBV2, the J gene TRBJ1-1, with D possibly matching TRBD1 (5 bases). CDR3 length equals 14 residues. V lost 3 bases to trimming and J lost 8 bases, with 16 bases between them. Germline V CDR1 and CDR2: SNHLY, FYNNEI. Here the CDR3 DNA reads TGTGCCAGCAGTGACGGACATCAGGGCGCCGAAGCTTTCTTT. Residues: CASSDGHQGAEAFF.

The rearrangement links TRBV5-1 to TRBJ1-4, with 11 bases that match TRBD1. Germline V gene sequence: CDR1 SGHRS, CDR2 YFSETQ. CDR3 size: 15 residues. V lost 4 bases, J lost 8 bases, and 7 bases stayed unmatched. The CDR3, as DNA: TGCGCCAGCAGCCTTCAAGGGACAGGGGGAGAAAAACTGTTTTTT. Translated, it gives CASSLQGTGGEKLFF.

This chain uses TRBV19 with TRBJ1-1; no clear D. The CDR3 runs to 12 residues. Trimming left V 8 bases short and J 0 bases short, with 7 bases between. CDR1 is LNHDA, CDR2 SQIVND, per germline (reference sequence). CDR3 protein: CASCSLNTEAFF. DNA for the CDR3: TGTGCCAGTTGTTCGTTGAACACTGAAGCTTTCTTT. The complete variable domain, with remaining parts taken from reference TRBV19 and TRBJ1-1, reads DGGITQSPKYLFRKEGQNVTLSCEQNLNHDAMYWYRQDPGQGLRLIYYSQIVNDFQKGDIAEGYSVSREKKESFPLTVTSAQKNPTAFYLCASCSLNTEAFFGQGTRLTVV.